The rows below give T cell receptor beta chains drawn from one sample of a study of early T cells in non-severe SARS-CoV-2 infection. TCRdb used MiXCR to reprocess the 5' RACE reads, holding one entry per CDR3 protein. The sample has roughly 54,000 distinct CDR3 sequences, about 8% seen once. The sequenced sample was whole blood, obtained at baseline. Receptors originate from an adult who was a healthcare worker with PCR-confirmed SARS-CoV-2 infection or an uninfected control (not recorded which). The conserved cysteine and the conserved F or W are not part of the CDR3 here.

j_call | v_call | cdr3_aa
TRBJ1-2 | TRBV7-2 | ASSLDRVGGYT
TRBJ2-3 | TRBV4-2 | ASSQPTGSTDTQY
TRBJ2-7 | TRBV4-1 | ASSQEGSAYEQY
TRBJ2-1 | TRBV12-3/TRBV12-4 | ASSLGVYSYNEQF
TRBJ2-5 | TRBV7-6 | ASSLPWTGDQETQY
TRBJ2-2 | TRBV6-5 | ASSYGGHDTGELF
TRBJ1-2 | TRBV19 | ASTYLGQGTNYGYT
TRBJ1-1 | TRBV7-3 | ASSPGGTVFTEAF
TRBJ2-7 | TRBV5-5 | ASSPRTGRTEQY
TRBJ2-5 | TRBV19 | ASRETSALQETQY
TRBJ2-1 | TRBV29-1 | SVASREGHNEQF
TRBJ2-2 | TRBV12-3/TRBV12-4 | ASTLAGGLSGELF
TRBJ2-1 | TRBV19 | ASRRGNEQF
TRBJ1-4 | TRBV6-5 | ASGWTGGEKLF
TRBJ1-1 | TRBV11-3 | ASSYRGGTEAF
TRBJ2-1 | TRBV27 | ASSLTGGLLYNEQF
TRBJ2-3 | TRBV7-3 | ASTPLANSDTDTQY
TRBJ2-4 | TRBV6-1 | ASLGLAGGPGKNIQY
TRBJ2-7 | TRBV30 | AWSLGGPSEQY
TRBJ1-6 | TRBV11-2 | ASSLNPFSPLH
TRBJ2-1 | TRBV5-4 | ASRQAGTSGSRLNEQF
TRBJ2-7 | TRBV29-1 | SVEDRGYGTYEQY
TRBJ2-7 | TRBV7-2 | ASSLGFLYEQY
TRBJ1-6 | TRBV6-2/TRBV6-3 | ASSFRDGSPLH
TRBJ2-1 | TRBV7-9 | ASSLAAASLSSYNEQF
TRBJ1-5 | TRBV29-1 | SVGGQGNQPQH
TRBJ1-2 | TRBV27 | ASSLPRTSGGYT
TRBJ2-6 | TRBV4-1 | ASSQSQGVGANVLT
TRBJ2-7 | TRBV28 | ASSLISVEQY
TRBJ1-2 | TRBV6-2/TRBV6-3 | ASSYAGGTNGYT
TRBJ2-7 | TRBV12-3/TRBV12-4 | ASRGFSYEQY
TRBJ2-7 | TRBV30 | AWKSYSVSYEQY
TRBJ1-3 | TRBV15 | ATSREGGKSTIY
TRBJ1-3 | TRBV25-1 | ASSVTDSGNTIY
TRBJ1-3 | TRBV20-1 | SSSSVEPSGNTIY
TRBJ1-1 | TRBV6-6 | ASSRDMEGLNTEAF
TRBJ2-1 | TRBV9 | ASSVGASGNPRVGNEQF
TRBJ2-2 | TRBV14 | ASSQVAAGRGIANTGELF
TRBJ1-2 | TRBV5-1 | ASSLAAGDYGYT
TRBJ2-5 | TRBV18 | ASSRSAGAETQY
TRBJ2-6 | TRBV6-1 | ASSESGTGASGANVLT
TRBJ2-1 | TRBV4-2 | ASSQGLAGRGEQF
TRBJ2-2 | TRBV7-2 | ASGTGAGGELF
TRBJ2-7 | TRBV5-1 | ASQPHGATDNIYEQY
TRBJ2-5 | TRBV10-2 | ASSEVGETQY
TRBJ2-7 | TRBV2 | ASSPVTGSIWEQY
TRBJ1-6 | TRBV18 | ASSPDRVLSPLH